The 9 T cell receptor beta chains below all came from one sample that was sequenced in a study of blood T cell repertoires in COVID-19. Using immunoSEQ multiplex PCR, the repertoire was profiled, and TCRdb retains in-frame clones only, with some absent. The data show about 320,000 clones, about 83% seen once. The sample taken for sequencing was peripheral blood. The receptors were sampled from a woman aged 45-59 years with acute or convalescent COVID-19.

This clone was seen only a few times. This sequence joins TRBV11-2 and TRBJ2-3; TRBD2 aligns across 9 bases. The CDR3 sequence is 14 residues long. The V and J ends lost 7 bases and 5 bases, in that order; junction bases with no gene match: 7. From germline, CDR1 is SGHAT and CDR2 FQNNGV. CDR3 nucleotide sequence: TGTGCCAGCACCGTTGGGCGGGGGGGAGATACGCAGTATTTT. Its protein product is CASTVGRGGDTQYF.

V is TRBV5-1 and J is TRBJ2-1; 7 bases align to TRBD1. V trimming: 4 bases; J trimming: 10 bases; junction bases outside the gene matches: 14. The CDR3 is 15 residues long. CDR1 SGHRS and CDR2 YFSETQ come from the germline V gene. The DNA of the CDR3 is TGCGCCAGCAGCCTGAACCGGGACAGCTTCTCCGAGCAGTTCTTC. It is translated as CASSLNRDSFSEQFF.

The chain links TRBV6-5 to TRBJ1-3; 7 positions match TRBD1. CDR1 MNHEY and CDR2 SVGAGI come from the germline V gene. V shed 8 bases and J 0 bases; nucleotides not matched to a gene: 7. This CDR3 contains 15 residues. The CDR3 protein is CASRDRLPSGNTIYF. For the CDR3, the DNA is TGTGCCAGCCGGGACAGACTCCCCTCTGGAAACACCATATATTTT.

The rearrangement links TRBV9 to TRBJ1-1; a possible D gene is TRBD1 (5 bases). Looked up from germline, CDR1 is SGDLS and CDR2 is YYNGEE. The CDR3 sequence is 15 residues long. V lost 3 bases and J 6 bases, leaving 18 bases between the germline ends. The CDR3 region is CASSALSGMGAEAFF. The CDR3 DNA reads TGTGCCAGCAGCGCATTATCAGGGATGGGCGCTGAAGCTTTCTTT.

The chain carries TRBV24-1 and TRBJ1-3, with D tentatively TRBD1 (5 bases). The CDR3 has 18 residues. The V gene's germline CDR1 is KGHDR and CDR2 SFDVKD. The ends were cut back, 1 base at V and 4 bases at J, with 19 bases in the middle. The CDR3 spells CATSDLGSRAGAGNTIYF. The DNA for the CDR3 is TGTGCCACCAGTGATTTAGGAAGCAGGGCCGGCGCGGGAAACACCATATATTTT.

This clone was seen a handful of times. V and J are TRBV30 and TRBJ2-6; 7 nucleotides agree with TRBD1. The CDR3 has 15 amino acids. V dropped 1 base and J dropped 2; count of bases not matched to a gene: 2. The germline CDR1 and CDR2 sequences are GTSNPN and SVGIG (reference sequence). CDR3 in amino acids: CAWSATGAGANVLTF. DNA for the CDR3: TGTGCCTGGAGTGCCACAGGGGCTGGGGCCAACGTCCTGACTTTC.

This clone was counted once. The genes are TRBV5-1 and TRBJ2-4, with TRBD2 matching 7 bases. The trim removed 4 bases at V and 4 bases at J, leaving 14 bases unmatched. CDR1 and CDR2 from the germline V gene are SGHRS and YFSETQ. This CDR3 spans 17 amino acids. The CDR3 sequence is CASSLEIGEGLKNIQYF. The CDR3 DNA reads as TGCGCCAGCAGCCTGGAAATTGGGGAGGGATTAAAAAACATTCAGTACTTC.

V and J are TRBV24-1 and TRBJ1-5; D is unresolved. Germline CDR1 KGHDR, CDR2 SFDVKD. The CDR3 extends over 15 amino acids. The V end lost 6 bases, the J end lost 2 bases, and 13 bases lay between the germline ends. CDR3 in amino acids: CATSSSGEGNQPQHF. The CDR3 nucleotides read TGTGCCACCAGTTCCTCCGGGGAGGGCAATCAGCCCCAGCATTTT.

The chain uses TRBV4-3 and TRBJ2-1, with D maybe TRBD1 (5 bases). This CDR3 has 16 residues. V was trimmed by 0 bases and J by 8 bases, leaving 17 bases between them. Germline CDR1 and CDR2: LGHNA and YSLEER. CDR3 DNA: TGCGCCAGCAGCCAAGACCACTTGACAGCGAGCGATGAGCAGTTCTTC. The encoded protein is CASSQDHLTASDEQFF.